This entry is about one TCR beta chain. Its antigen is undetermined. These data originate in a study of cytomegalovirus exposure and HLA in healthy donors. Overall study results and limits: Analyzed later, association rates of TCRs varied across HLA loci, with DRB1 most and HLA-C fewest. Donors belonging to an Asian-associated ancestry cluster reportedly showed fewer N-insertions in productive TCRs than the 666-donor mean, according to what a later analysis found. Within a later analysis, the majority of CMV-associated TCR beta chains appeared HLA-restricted. In a later analysis, approximately 18,000 TCR beta sequences were associated with HLA alleles at 0.05 false discovery rate.

Primers: 60 Vbeta forward and 13 Jbeta reverse. Using immunoSEQ multiplex PCR, the repertoire was profiled, and TCRdb retains in-frame clones only, with some absent. Of over 110,000 clones in the sample, less than 80% were seen once. The sequenced sample was PBMCs. The clonotype originates from a woman in her forties or fifties in good health and CMV-seropositive.

CDR3 in DNA: TGTGCCAGCAGCTTTACTCAGGGCTCCTCTGGAAACACCATATATTTT. Its translation: CASSFTQGSSGNTIYF. The chain employs TRBV7-8 and TRBJ1-3, with D possibly being TRBD1 (5 bases). Germline loops: CDR1 SGHVS, CDR2 FQNEAQ. The CDR3 is 16 residues long. V lost 3 bases, J lost 0 bases, and 12 bases lay in between.